The source of this T cell receptor beta chain is a study of PD-L1 blockade in urothelial cancer. As for the study in general: At 3 weeks after treatment start (second dose) and again at 6 weeks, blood was analyzed. T cells were recovered from blood samples at a median of around 150,000.

Produced via immunoSEQ multiplex PCR; TCRdb's table is partial and in-frame only. Here the sample spans tens of thousands of clones, about 82% being singletons. Study-wide findings and caveats: Durable benefit was linked to greater 3-week expansion of tumor-associated blood clones.

Turning to this clone: The antigen is not known.

Trimming removed 4 bases from V and 5 bases from J, with 9 bases in between. Germline CDR1 and CDR2: WSHSY and SAAADI. The CDR3 contains 14 residues. The specimen was PBMCs, collected around atezolizumab (anti-PD-L1) treatment. The TCR was taken from a man between 45 and 60 years old with urothelial cancer. The chain combines TRBV10-2 with TRBJ1-6, with D possibly being TRBD1 (6 bases). The CDR3 reads CASSVGQNNSPLHF. The CDR3 nucleotides are TGCGCCAGCAGTGTAGGACAGAATAATTCACCCCTCCACTTT.